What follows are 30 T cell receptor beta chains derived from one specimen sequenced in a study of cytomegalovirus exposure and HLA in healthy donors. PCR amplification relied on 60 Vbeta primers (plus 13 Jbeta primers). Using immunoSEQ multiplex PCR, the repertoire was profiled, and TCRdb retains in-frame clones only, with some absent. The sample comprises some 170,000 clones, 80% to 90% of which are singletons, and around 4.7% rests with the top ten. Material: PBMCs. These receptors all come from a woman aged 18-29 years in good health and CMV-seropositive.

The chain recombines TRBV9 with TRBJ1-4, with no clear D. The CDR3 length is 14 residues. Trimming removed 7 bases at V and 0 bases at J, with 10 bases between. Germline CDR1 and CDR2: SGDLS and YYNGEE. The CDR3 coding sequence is TGTGCCAGCGCGGCGGCCGCAACTAATGAAAAACTGTTTTTT. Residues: CASAAAATNEKLFF.

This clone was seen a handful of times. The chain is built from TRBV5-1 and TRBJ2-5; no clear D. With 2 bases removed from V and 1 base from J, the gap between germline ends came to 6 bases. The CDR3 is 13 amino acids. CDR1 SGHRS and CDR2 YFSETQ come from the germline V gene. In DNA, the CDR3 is TGCGCCAGCAGCTTTGTCAGCCAAGAGACCCAGTACTTC. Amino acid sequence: CASSFVSQETQYF.

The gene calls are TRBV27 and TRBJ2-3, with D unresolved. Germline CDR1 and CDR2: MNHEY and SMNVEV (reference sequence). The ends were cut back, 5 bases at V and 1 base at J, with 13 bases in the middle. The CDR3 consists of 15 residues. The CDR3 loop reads CASSQSVVGTDTQYF. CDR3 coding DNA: TGTGCCAGCAGTCAGAGCGTTGTCGGCACAGATACGCAGTATTTT.

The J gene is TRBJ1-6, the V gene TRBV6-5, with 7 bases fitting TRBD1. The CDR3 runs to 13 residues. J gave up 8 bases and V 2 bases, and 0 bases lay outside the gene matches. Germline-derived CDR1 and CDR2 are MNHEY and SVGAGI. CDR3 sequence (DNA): TGTGCCAGCAGTTACCAGGGGGATTCACCCCTCCACTTT. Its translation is CASSYQGDSPLHF.

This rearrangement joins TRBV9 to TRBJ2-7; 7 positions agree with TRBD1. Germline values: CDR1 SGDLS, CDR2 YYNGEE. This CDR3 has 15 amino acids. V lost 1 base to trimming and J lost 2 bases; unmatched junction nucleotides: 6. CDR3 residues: CASSVQDRTPYEQYF. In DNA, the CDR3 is TGTGCCAGCAGCGTACAGGACAGGACTCCCTACGAGCAGTACTTC. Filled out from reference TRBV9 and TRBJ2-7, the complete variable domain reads DSGVTQTPKHLITATGQRVTLRCSPRSGDLSVYWYQQSLDQGLQFLIQYYNGEERAKGNILERFSAQQFPDLHSELNLSSLELGDSALYFCASSVQDRTPYEQYFGPGTRLTVT.

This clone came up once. The CDR3 DNA reads as TGTGCCAGCAGCCACCCCGGGGGGGGCCAAGAGACCCAGTACTTC. It yields the protein CASSHPGGGQETQYF. The genes are TRBV7-8 and TRBJ2-5; 8 positions agree with TRBD2. Germline trimming cut 5 bases from V and 1 base from J; bases unmatched to any gene: 6. Germline loops: CDR1 SGHVS, CDR2 FQNEAQ. The CDR3 has 15 residues.

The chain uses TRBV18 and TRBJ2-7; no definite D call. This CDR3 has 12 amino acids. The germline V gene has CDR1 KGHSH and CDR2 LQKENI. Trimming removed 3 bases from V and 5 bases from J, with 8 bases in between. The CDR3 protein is CASSPQADEQYF. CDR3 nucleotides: TGTGCCAGCTCACCCCAGGCTGACGAGCAGTACTTC.

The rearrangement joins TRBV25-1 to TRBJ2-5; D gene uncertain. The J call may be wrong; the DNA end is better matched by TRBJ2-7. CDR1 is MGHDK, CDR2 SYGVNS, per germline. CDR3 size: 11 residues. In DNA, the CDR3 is TGTGCCAGCGCCCATCTCTACGAGCAGTACTTC. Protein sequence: CASAHLYEQYF.

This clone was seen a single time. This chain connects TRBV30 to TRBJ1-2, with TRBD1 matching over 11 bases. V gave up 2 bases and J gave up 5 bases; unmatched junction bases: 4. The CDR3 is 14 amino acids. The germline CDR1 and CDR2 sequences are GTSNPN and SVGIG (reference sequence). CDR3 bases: TGTGCCTGGAGTCGGACAGGGGGCAGATATGGCTACACCTTC. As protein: CAWSRTGGRYGYTF.

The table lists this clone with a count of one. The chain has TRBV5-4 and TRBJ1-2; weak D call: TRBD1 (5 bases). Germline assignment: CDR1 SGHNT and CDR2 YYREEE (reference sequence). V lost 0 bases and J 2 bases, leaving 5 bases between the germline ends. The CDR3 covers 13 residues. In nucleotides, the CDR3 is TGTGCCAGCAGCTTGGGACAGAACTATGGCTACACCTTC. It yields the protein CASSLGQNYGYTF.

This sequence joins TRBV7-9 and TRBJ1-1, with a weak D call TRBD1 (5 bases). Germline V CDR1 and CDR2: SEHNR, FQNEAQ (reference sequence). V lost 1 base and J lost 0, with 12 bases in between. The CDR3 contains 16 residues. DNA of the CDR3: TGTGCCAGCAGCTTAGGGGGCGGCAGGGTGAACACTGAAGCTTTCTTT. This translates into CASSLGGGRVNTEAFF.

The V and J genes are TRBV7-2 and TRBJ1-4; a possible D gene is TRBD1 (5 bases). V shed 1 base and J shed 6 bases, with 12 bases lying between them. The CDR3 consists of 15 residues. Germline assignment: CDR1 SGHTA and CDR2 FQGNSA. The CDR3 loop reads CASSLVKGNDEKLFF. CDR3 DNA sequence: TGTGCCAGCAGCTTAGTGAAGGGGAACGATGAAAAACTGTTTTTT.

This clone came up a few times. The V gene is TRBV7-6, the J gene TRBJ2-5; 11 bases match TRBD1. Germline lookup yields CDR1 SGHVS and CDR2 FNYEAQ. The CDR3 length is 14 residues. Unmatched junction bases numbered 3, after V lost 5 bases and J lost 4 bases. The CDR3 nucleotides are TGTGCCAGCAGCCCCGGGACAGGGGGAGAGACCCAGTACTTC. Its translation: CASSPGTGGETQYF.

This CDR3 is CASSGHRDSLNYGYTF. For the CDR3, the DNA is TGTGCCAGCAGCGGACACCGGGACAGTCTTAACTATGGCTACACCTTC. J is TRBJ1-2 and V is TRBV11-1, with 7 bases fitting TRBD1. Germline CDR1 reads SGHAT; CDR2 reads FQDESV (reference sequence). Germline trimming cut 5 bases from V and 1 base from J; bases unmatched to any gene: 10. The CDR3 sequence is 16 residues long.

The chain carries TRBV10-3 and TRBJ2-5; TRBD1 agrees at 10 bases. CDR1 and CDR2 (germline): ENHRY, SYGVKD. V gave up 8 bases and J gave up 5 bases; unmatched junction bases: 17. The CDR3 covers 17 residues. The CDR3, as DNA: TGTGCCATCGGCGGAGGTGGAGAGACAGGGGGCTGGGAGACCCAGTACTTC. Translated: CAIGGGGETGGWETQYF.

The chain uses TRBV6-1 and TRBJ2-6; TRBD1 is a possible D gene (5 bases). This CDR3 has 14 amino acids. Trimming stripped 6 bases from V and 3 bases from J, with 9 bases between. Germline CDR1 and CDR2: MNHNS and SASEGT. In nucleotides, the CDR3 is TGTGCCAGCAGAACAGGTGTTGGGGCCAACGTCCTGACTTTC. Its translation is CASRTGVGANVLTF.

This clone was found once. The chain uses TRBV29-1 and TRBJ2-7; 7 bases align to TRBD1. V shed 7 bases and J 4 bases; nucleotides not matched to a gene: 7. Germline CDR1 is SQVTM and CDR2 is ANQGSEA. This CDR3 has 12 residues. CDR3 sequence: CSAGQVAYEQYF. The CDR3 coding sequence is TGCAGCGCTGGACAGGTTGCTTACGAGCAGTACTTC.

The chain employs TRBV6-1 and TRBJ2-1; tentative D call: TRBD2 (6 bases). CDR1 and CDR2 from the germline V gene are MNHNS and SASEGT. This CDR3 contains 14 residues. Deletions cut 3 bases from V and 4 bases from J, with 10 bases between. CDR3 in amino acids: CASSEARGYNEQFF. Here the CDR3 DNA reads TGTGCCAGCAGTGAGGCTCGGGGGTACAATGAGCAGTTCTTC.

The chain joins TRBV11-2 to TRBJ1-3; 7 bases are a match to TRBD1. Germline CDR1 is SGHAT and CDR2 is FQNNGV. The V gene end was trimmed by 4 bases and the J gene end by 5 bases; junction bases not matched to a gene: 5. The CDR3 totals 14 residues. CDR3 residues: CASSSYRGRNTIYF. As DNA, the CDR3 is TGTGCCAGCAGCTCGTACAGGGGCAGAAACACCATATATTTT.

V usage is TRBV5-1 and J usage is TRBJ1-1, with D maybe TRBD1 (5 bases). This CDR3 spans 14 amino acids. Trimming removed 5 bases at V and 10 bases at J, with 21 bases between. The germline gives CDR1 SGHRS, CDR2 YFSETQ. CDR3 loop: CASSPMGYEQVAFF. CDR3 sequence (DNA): TGCGCCAGCAGTCCGATGGGGTACGAACAGGTAGCTTTCTTT.

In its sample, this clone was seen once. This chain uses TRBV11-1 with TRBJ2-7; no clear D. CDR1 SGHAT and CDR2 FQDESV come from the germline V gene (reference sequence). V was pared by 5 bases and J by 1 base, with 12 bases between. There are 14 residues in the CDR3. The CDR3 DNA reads TGTGCCAGCAGCCGCAGATTCCAATCCTACGAGCAGTACTTC. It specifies CASSRRFQSYEQYF.

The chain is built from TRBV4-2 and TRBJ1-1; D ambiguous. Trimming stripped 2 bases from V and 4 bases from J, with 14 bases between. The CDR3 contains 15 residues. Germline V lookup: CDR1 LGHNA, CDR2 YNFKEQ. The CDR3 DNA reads TGTGCCAGCAGCCAACTAAACAGCTACGGCACTGAAGCTTTCTTT. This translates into CASSQLNSYGTEAFF.

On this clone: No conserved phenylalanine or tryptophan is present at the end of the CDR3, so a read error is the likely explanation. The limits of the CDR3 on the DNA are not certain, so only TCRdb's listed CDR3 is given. The CDR3: CASSSGGS. The rearrangement uses TRBV28 and TRBJ1-1. Both ends counted, the CDR3 spans 8 residues. In germline, CDR1 is MDHEN, CDR2 SYDVKM.

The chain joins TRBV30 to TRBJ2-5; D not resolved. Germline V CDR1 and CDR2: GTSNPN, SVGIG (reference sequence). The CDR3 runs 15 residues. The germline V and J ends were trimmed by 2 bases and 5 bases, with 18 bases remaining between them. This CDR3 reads CAWSLKRSFGETQYF. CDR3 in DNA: TGTGCCTGGAGTCTCAAGAGGAGTTTTGGGGAGACCCAGTACTTC. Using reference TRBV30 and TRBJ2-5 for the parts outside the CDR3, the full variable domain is SQTIHQWPATLVQPVGSPLSLECTVEGTSNPNLYWYRQAAGRGLQLLFYSVGIGQISSEVPQNLSASRPQDRQFILSSKKLLLSDSGFYLCAWSLKRSFGETQYFGPGTRLLVL.

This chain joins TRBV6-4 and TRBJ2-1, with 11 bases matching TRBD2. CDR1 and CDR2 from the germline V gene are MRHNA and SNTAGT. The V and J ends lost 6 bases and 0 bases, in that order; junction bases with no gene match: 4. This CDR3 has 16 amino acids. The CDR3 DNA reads TGTGCCAGCAGCTATAGCGGGGGGGGCTCCTACAATGAGCAGTTCTTC. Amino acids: CASSYSGGGSYNEQFF.

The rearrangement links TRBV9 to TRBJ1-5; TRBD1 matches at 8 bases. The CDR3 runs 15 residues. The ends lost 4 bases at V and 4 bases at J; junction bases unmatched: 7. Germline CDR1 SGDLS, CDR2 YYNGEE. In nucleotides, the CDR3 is TGTGCCAGCAGCCCTCACGGACAGGGTAATCAGCCCCAGCATTTT. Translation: CASSPHGQGNQPQHF.

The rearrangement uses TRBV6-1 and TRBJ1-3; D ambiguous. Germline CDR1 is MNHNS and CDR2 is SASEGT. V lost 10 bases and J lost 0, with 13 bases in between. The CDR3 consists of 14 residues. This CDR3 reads CATGPIGSGNTIYF. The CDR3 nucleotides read TGTGCCACAGGCCCAATTGGCTCTGGAAACACCATATATTTT.

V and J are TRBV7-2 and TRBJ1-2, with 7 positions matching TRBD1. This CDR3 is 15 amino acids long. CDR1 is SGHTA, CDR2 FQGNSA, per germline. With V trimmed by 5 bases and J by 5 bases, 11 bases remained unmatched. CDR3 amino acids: CASSPWTGGRYGYTF. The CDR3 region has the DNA TGTGCCAGCAGCCCCTGGACAGGCGGAAGATATGGCTACACCTTC.

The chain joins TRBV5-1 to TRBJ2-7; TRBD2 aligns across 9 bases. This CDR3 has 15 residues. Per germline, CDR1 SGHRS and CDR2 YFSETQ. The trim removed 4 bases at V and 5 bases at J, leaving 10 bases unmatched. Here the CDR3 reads CASSLPGLAVNEQYF. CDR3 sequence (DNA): TGCGCCAGCAGCCTTCCGGGACTAGCCGTGAACGAGCAGTACTTC.

The CDR3 sequence: CASSPPDRVLQPQHF. CDR3 coding DNA: TGTGCCAGCAGTCCCCCGGACAGGGTTCTTCAGCCCCAGCATTTT. The V and J genes are TRBV27 and TRBJ1-5, with 8 bases aligning to TRBD1. The CDR3 has 15 residues. CDR1 MNHEY and CDR2 SMNVEV come from the germline V gene (reference sequence). The J segment lost 6 bases and the V segment lost 5 bases, leaving 9 bases of the junction unmatched.